This T cell receptor beta chain is from a study of cytomegalovirus exposure and HLA in healthy donors. General study results and limits: The authors later found HLA-associated TCR beta chains more clonally expanded than equally common others. When the data were analyzed later, several of the most significant clusters appeared to be linked to common viral pathogens. For most TCR beta V segments, an earlier analysis put the productive rate at about 87% or about 30% of the time. The authors considered a cluster of highly shared sequence variants likely to be a sequencing artifact.

As regards this clone: Its antigen is currently unknown.

Germline V CDR1 and CDR2: MNHNS, SASEGT. Trimming stripped 4 bases from V and 13 bases from J, with 16 bases between. This CDR3 spans 12 amino acids. Vbeta (60) and Jbeta (13) primers were used in the PCR. Sequencing used immunoSEQ multiplex PCR; TCRdb keeps in-frame clones, though not all of them. The sample yields fewer than 200,000 clones, about four fifths seen once. Input material: PBMCs. This sequence originates from a man aged 25-45 years in good health and CMV-seronegative. The genes are TRBV6-1 and TRBJ1-2; perhaps TRBD1 as D (6 bases). The CDR3 spells CASSGIQGLRTF. DNA of the CDR3: TGTGCCAGCAGTGGAATACAGGGCCTTCGCACCTTC.